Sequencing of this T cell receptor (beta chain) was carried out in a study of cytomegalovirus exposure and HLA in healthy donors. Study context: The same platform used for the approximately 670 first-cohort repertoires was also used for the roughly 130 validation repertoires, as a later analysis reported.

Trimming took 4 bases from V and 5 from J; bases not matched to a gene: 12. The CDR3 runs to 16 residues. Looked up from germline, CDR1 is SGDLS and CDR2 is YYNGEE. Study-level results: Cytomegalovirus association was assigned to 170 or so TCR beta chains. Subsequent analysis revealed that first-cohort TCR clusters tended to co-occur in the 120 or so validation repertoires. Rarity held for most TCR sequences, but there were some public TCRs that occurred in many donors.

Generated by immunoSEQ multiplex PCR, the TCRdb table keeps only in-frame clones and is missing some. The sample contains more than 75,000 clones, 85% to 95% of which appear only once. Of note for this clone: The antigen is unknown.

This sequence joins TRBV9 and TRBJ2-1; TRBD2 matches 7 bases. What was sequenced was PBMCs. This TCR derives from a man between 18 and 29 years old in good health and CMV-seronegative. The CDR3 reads CASSRWASGIHNEQFF. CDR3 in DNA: TGTGCCAGCAGCCGCTGGGCTAGCGGTATTCACAATGAGCAGTTCTTC.